These 19 T cell receptor delta chains were sequenced from one sample in a study of gamma delta lymphoproliferative disorders and STAT genes. PBMCs from patients and controls supplied the genomic DNA for sequencing. TCRdb fed the multiplex PCR reads to CATT. The sample shows around 1,200 delta-chain clones, 1.5% to 1.7% of them seen only once. The sequenced sample consisted of blood. The source of these receptors is a human donor in good health.

A remark on this clone: This likely came from a read error, as a far larger clone is one base away. Other DNA sequences in the same sample also yield this CDR3. J is TRDJ1 and V is TRDV1; TRDD3 matches 9 bases. The ends lost 2 bases at V and 0 bases at J; junction bases unmatched: 19. Germline CDR1 is TSWWSYY and CDR2 is QGS. This CDR3 contains 21 residues. CDR3 bases: TGTGCTCTTGGGGAAGACGACCTCTCGCCTTACTGGGGGACCTACACCGATAAACTCATCTTT. Amino acid sequence: CALGEDDLSPYWGTYTDKLIF.

This clone is hyperexpanded (1% or more). The same CDR3 is also encoded by other DNA sequences in this sample. V gene TRDV2 combines with J gene TRDJ1, with TRDD3 identical over 8 bases. This CDR3 is built from 15 residues. Germline V lookup: CDR1 GEAIGNYY, CDR2 EKD. Trimming at V came to 3 bases and at J to 0 bases, leaving 5 bases not matched to a gene. The CDR3 here is CACDSVLGDTDKLIF. The CDR3 DNA reads TGTGCCTGTGACTCTGTACTGGGGGACACCGATAAACTCATCTTT.

In this sample, this clone turned up many times. This likely traces to a read error, being one base from a far larger clone. This sample also contains other DNA sequences that code for the same CDR3. The V call is TRDV2, the J call TRDJ1; D perhaps matches TRDD3 (6 bases). This CDR3 contains 23 residues. V was shortened by 1 base and J by 0 bases, with 35 bases between the two germline ends. Per the germline V gene, CDR1 is GEAIGNYY and CDR2 is EKD. As DNA, the CDR3 is TGTGCCTGTGACACACGTGGGGCAATTACCGGGGGAGCCAGGCCCCCAAACACCGATAAACTCATCTTT. This encodes CACDTRGAITGGARPPNTDKLIF.

In its sample, this clone was seen a few times. The protein TCRdb gives is from a much larger clone and does not agree with this DNA's translation at residue 8, likely a read error; the protein shown here comes from the DNA. The chain links TRDV3 to TRDJ3, with a weak D call TRDD3 (5 bases). The CDR3 loop spans 24 amino acids. CDR1 and CDR2 (germline): TVYSNPD, GDNSRS (reference sequence). V lost 2 bases and J lost 0, with 35 bases in between. In nucleotides, the CDR3 is TGTGCCTTTTCTACGTCTCTTTCCCACTGGTCAATATTAGGTCCCTCCTGGGACACCCGACAGATGTTTTTC. Its protein product is CAFSTSLSHWSILGPSWDTRQMFF.

As for this clone: The TCRdb protein, from a much larger clone, departs from this DNA's translation at residue 4, likely by read error; the protein shown derives from the DNA. V usage is TRDV1 and J usage is TRDJ1; D may be TRDD3 (6 bases). Germline V gene sequence: CDR1 TSWWSYY, CDR2 QGS. V dropped 8 bases and J dropped 3 bases, with 34 bases sitting between them. CDR3 length equals 20 residues. Here the CDR3 reads CALRGSYFWGIDQGADKLIF. The DNA for the CDR3 is TGTGCTCTTAGGGGCTCCTATTTCTGGGGAATTGACCAAGGCGCCGATAAACTCATCTTT.

With regard to this clone: A far larger clone is one nucleotide away, so this likely arose from a read error. The same CDR3 is also encoded by other DNA sequences in this sample. The V and J genes are TRDV1 and TRDJ1; maybe TRDD2 (6 bases). The ends were cut back, 2 bases at V and 6 bases at J, with 25 bases in the middle. Per the germline V gene, CDR1 is TSWWSYY and CDR2 is QGS. The CDR3 consists of 18 residues. DNA of the CDR3: TGTGCTCTTGGGGAATTAGCTTCCTCAGGATCCGGGAAGAATAAACTCATCTTT. It encodes CALGELASSGSGKNKLIF.

A word on this clone: TCRdb's entry gives the protein of a much larger clone, which mismatches this DNA's translation at residue 8, likely from a read error; the protein reported here is translated from the DNA. The chain has TRDV1 and TRDJ1; D might be TRDD3 (6 bases). CDR1 is TSWWSYY and CDR2 is QGS in the germline V gene. V was clipped by 4 bases and J by 3 bases, with 30 bases between them. The CDR3 runs 20 residues. CDR3 nucleotides: TGTGCTCTTGGGGGCTCCTATCTCTGGGGAATTGACCAAGGCGCCGATAAACTCATCTTT. Its translation is CALGGSYLWGIDQGADKLIF.

A note on this clone: Given a far larger clone just one base away, this is likely a sequencing read error. The same CDR3 also results from other DNA sequences found in this sample. This rearrangement joins TRDV3 to TRDJ1; 10 bases align to TRDD3. The CDR3 has 19 residues. CDR1 is TVYSNPD and CDR2 is GDNSRS in the germline V gene (reference sequence). The junction had 18 bases not matched to a gene; V was cut back by 1 base and J by 1 base. The CDR3 nucleotides read TGTGCCTTTAAATTCACTCGGGAGAGGTACTGGGGGATCACCGATAAACTCATCTTT. As protein: CAFKFTRERYWGITDKLIF.

Details on this clone: This DNA's translation differs at residue 7 from TCRdb's protein, which comes from a much larger clone; a read error is likely, and the protein shown is translated from the DNA. The rearrangement uses TRDV1 and TRDJ1; 9 nucleotides align to TRDD3. J gave up 0 bases and V 2 bases, and 19 bases lay outside the gene matches. Germline loops: CDR1 TSWWSYY, CDR2 QGS. The CDR3 totals 21 residues. In DNA form, the CDR3 reads TGTGCTCTTGGGGAAGATGGCCTCTCGCCTTACTGGGGGACCTACACCGATAAACTCATCTTT. Protein: CALGEDGLSPYWGTYTDKLIF.

This clone has only a few counts. TCRdb's entry gives the protein of a much larger clone, which mismatches this DNA's translation at residue 22, likely from a read error; the protein reported here is translated from the DNA. The rearrangement joins TRDV1 to TRDJ1; TRDD3 aligns across 13 bases. The length of the CDR3 is 24 residues. CDR1 and CDR2 from the germline V gene are TSWWSYY and QGS. The CDR3 sequence: CALGEGGCLPTLILGDTYTDKPIF. DNA of the CDR3: TGTGCTCTTGGGGAAGGGGGTTGCCTTCCTACCCTTATACTGGGGGATACGTACACCGATAAACCCATCTTT.

This clone was observed a handful of times. TCRdb shows a much larger clone's protein in place of this DNA's translation, and the two differ at residue 4, likely through a read error; the protein shown is translated from the DNA. This rearrangement joins TRDV1 to TRDJ1; TRDD3 aligns across 8 bases. V dropped 9 bases and J dropped 3; count of bases not matched to a gene: 36. CDR1 and CDR2 from the germline V gene are TSWWSYY and QGS. The CDR3 is made up of 23 amino acids. The CDR3 DNA follows: TGTGCTCTCTACGGTGGGACCTACCCCGTACTGGGGGCCTCGATAATACGGGCCGATAAACTCATCTTT. Amino acids: CALYGGTYPVLGASIIRADKLIF.

This clone is medium-sized. It differs at one base from a far larger clone, so likely a read error. Other nucleotide sequences in the sample specify the same CDR3. The rearrangement joins TRDV1 to TRDJ1, with TRDD3 matching over 11 bases. The CDR3 has 17 amino acids. Germline V gene sequence: CDR1 TSWWSYY, CDR2 QGS. Trimming at V came to 5 bases and at J to 10 bases, leaving 18 bases not matched to a gene. CDR3 sequence (DNA): TGTGCTCTTGGGACCCGCTTGCTTATACTGGGGGATAGGGCACTCATCTTT. As protein: CALGTRLLILGDRALIF.

The sample holds a few counts of this clone. The protein held in TCRdb is that of a much larger clone and does not match this DNA's translation at residue 10, likely because of a read error; the protein shown is translated from the DNA. V and J are TRDV1 and TRDJ1; 7 nucleotides match TRDD2. Germline V gene data show CDR1 as TSWWSYY and CDR2 as QGS. The trim removed 0 bases at V and 3 bases at J, leaving 16 bases unmatched. The CDR3 is 19 residues long. The CDR3 spells CALGELSFLPPSRPDKLIF. Written as DNA, the CDR3 is TGTGCTCTTGGGGAACTTTCCTTCCTTCCTCCTTCTCGGCCCGATAAACTCATCTTT.

Notes on this clone: The protein TCRdb lists belongs to a much larger clone and differs from this DNA's translation at residue 17, which points to a read error; the protein shown is made from the DNA. The chain uses TRDV1 and TRDJ1; D ambiguous. Germline V CDR1 and CDR2: TSWWSYY, QGS. This CDR3 comprises 19 residues. CDR3 in DNA: TGTGCTCTTGGGGAACCTTATATAGCACGTACCCTGTACACCGATAAACCCATCTTT. Its protein is CALGEPYIARTLYTDKPIF.

Details on this clone: The protein in TCRdb stems from a much larger clone and differs at residue 10 from this DNA's translation, likely a read error; here the protein is translated from the DNA. V usage is TRDV1 and J usage is TRDJ1, with 7 bases matching TRDD3. From germline, CDR1 is TSWWSYY and CDR2 QGS. The CDR3 runs to 13 residues. V shed 6 bases and J 10 bases; nucleotides not matched to a gene: 11. DNA for the CDR3: TGTGCTCTTGGAGCTGTGGGGGACCCAAGACTCATCTTT. It translates to CALGAVGDPRLIF.

This clone has just a few counts. A read error likely explains why the TCRdb protein, taken from a much larger clone, differs from this DNA's translation at residue 16; the protein shown is translated from the DNA. The CDR3 is CACDTRGAITGGARPQNTDKLIF. CDR3 coding DNA: TGTGCCTGTGACACACGTGGGGCAATTACTGGGGGAGCCAGGCCCCAAAACACCGATAAACTCATCTTT. The chain combines TRDV2 with TRDJ1, with TRDD3 matching over 9 bases. Unmatched junction bases numbered 26, after V lost 1 base and J lost 0 bases. The CDR3 consists of 23 residues. Germline CDR1 is GEAIGNYY and CDR2 is EKD.

This clone showed up many times. A far larger clone is one base from this, pointing to a likely read error. Other nucleotide sequences from this sample produce the same CDR3. The gene calls are TRDV1 and TRDJ1; D possibly corresponds to TRDD3 (5 bases). Germline loops: CDR1 TSWWSYY, CDR2 QGS. The CDR3 spans 18 residues. The V gene lost 4 bases and the J gene lost 3 bases, with 24 bases spanning the gap. The chain's CDR3 is CALGGLYPGAEYSDKLIF. The DNA for the CDR3 is TGTGCTCTTGGGGGGCTATATCCGGGGGCCGAGTATTCCGATAAACTCATCTTT.

On this clone: TCRdb pairs this DNA with a much larger clone's protein that differs at residue 3, likely a read error; the protein shown was translated from the DNA. As DNA, the CDR3 is TGTGCCCTTTCTACGTCTCTTCCCCACTGGTCAATATTAGGTCCCTCCTGGGACACCCGACAGATGTTTTTC. Translated: CALSTSLPHWSILGPSWDTRQMFF. The chain uses TRDV3 and TRDJ3, with D perhaps TRDD2 or TRDD3 (5 bases each). Germline CDR1 TVYSNPD, CDR2 GDNSRS (reference sequence). This CDR3 comprises 24 residues. Trimming cost V 5 bases and J 0 bases, with 38 bases left between them.

There are a few counts of this clone. The TCRdb protein comes from a much larger clone and disagrees with this DNA's translation at residue 17, likely due to a read error; the protein given here is derived from the DNA. This chain uses TRDV2 with TRDJ1; 9 bases line up with TRDD3. Looked up from germline, CDR1 is GEAIGNYY and CDR2 is EKD. V shed 1 base, J shed 0 bases, and the junction held 26 bases outside the gene matches. This CDR3 spans 23 amino acids. This CDR3 reads CACDTRGAITGGARPPDTDKLIF. Here the CDR3 DNA reads TGTGCCTGTGACACACGTGGGGCAATTACTGGGGGAGCCAGGCCCCCAGACACCGATAAACTCATCTTT.